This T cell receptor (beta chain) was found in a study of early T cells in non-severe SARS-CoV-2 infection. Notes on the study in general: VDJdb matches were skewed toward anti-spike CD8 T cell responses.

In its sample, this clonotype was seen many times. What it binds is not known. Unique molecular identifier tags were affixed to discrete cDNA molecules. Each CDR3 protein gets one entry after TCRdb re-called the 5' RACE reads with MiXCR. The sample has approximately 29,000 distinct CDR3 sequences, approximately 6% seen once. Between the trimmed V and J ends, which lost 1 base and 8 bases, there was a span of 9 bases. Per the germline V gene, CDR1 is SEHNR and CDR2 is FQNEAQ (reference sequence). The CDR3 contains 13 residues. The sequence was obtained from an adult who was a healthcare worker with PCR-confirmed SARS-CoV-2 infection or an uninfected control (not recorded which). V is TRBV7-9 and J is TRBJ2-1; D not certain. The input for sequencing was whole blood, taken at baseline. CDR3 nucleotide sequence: TGTGCCAGCAGCTTAGTAAGATCGGATGAGCAGTTCTTC. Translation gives CASSLVRSDEQFF. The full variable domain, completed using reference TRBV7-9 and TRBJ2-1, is DTGVSQNPRHKITKRGQNVTFRCDPISEHNRLYWYRQTLGQGPEFLTYFQNEAQLEKSRLLSDRFSAERPKGSFSTLEIQRTEQGDSAMYLCASSLVRSDEQFFGPGTRLTVL.